This passage covers 6 T cell receptor beta chains from one sample sequenced in a study of CXCR3-negative and CXCR3-positive naive CD8 T cells. Overall study findings and caveats: TRB CDR3 hydrophobicity was greater in CXCR3-positive naive cells than in CXCR3-negative naive cells.

These receptors are not linked to any known antigen. All TRB cDNA libraries came from 5' RACE performed with UMI labels. TCRdb reprocessed the 5' RACE reads; each CDR3 protein has one entry and no DNA is given. The table for this sample gives around 60,000 distinct CDR3 sequences. Sample: naive CXCR3+ CD8+ T cells from blood. Subset reported: CD45RO-CCR7+CD27+CD95- naive CD8+ T cells expressing CXCR3 (TNR3+). Receptors were obtained from a human donor in good health. Some clones in this sample may be carry-over from other donors' samples.

The chain has TRBV4-3 and TRBJ2-1. The germline V gene encodes CDR1 LGHNA and CDR2 YSLEER. The CDR3 is 11 residues long. The chain's CDR3 is CASSQNYGQFF.

V usage is TRBV2 and J usage is TRBJ2-1; TCRdb names TRBD2, which stays unverified in the absence of DNA. This CDR3 comprises 17 residues. Germline V gene sequence: CDR1 SNHLY, CDR2 FYNNEI. The CDR3 protein is CASVGEGLASVVNEQFF.

V and J are TRBV7-9 and TRBJ2-2; TCRdb's assignment of TRBD2 cannot be checked, as there is no DNA. Germline V lookup: CDR1 SEHNR, CDR2 FQNEAQ (reference sequence). CDR3 length equals 16 residues. The CDR3 spells CASSFYRAANTGELFF.

This chain links TRBV19 with TRBJ1-1; with no DNA, the TCRdb D assignment of TRBD1 cannot be verified. Germline CDR1 and CDR2: LNHDA and SQIVND (reference sequence). The CDR3 consists of 16 residues. The CDR3 loop reads CASSDAGGRVNTEAFF.

V usage is TRBV4-1 and J usage is TRBJ1-1. CDR3 size: 15 residues. Germline-derived CDR1 and CDR2 are MGHRA and YSYEKL. The CDR3 sequence: CASSQAGGRVTEAFF.

The chain links TRBV9 to TRBJ2-7. Germline V gene data show CDR1 as SGDLS and CDR2 as YYNGEE. The CDR3 is made up of 14 amino acids. The CDR3 here is CASSVDYTSYEQYF.